The 5 T cell receptor beta chains below come from one sample, sequenced in a study of blood T cell repertoires in COVID-19. The protocol was immunoSEQ multiplex PCR, while the TCRdb copy is restricted to in-frame clones and leaves out a portion. The sample carries 250,000 or so clones, 80% to 90% recorded once. What was sequenced was PBMCs or T cells enriched from blood (not recorded which). All receptors come from a man aged 40-55 years who had recovered from COVID-19.

This clone was recorded once. The chain combines TRBV7-9 with TRBJ1-2, with TRBD1 as a possible D gene (6 bases). Germline values: CDR1 SEHNR, CDR2 FQNEAQ (reference sequence). The V end was cut by 0 bases, the J end by 7 bases, with 18 bases between. The CDR3 totals 16 residues. The CDR3 DNA is TGTGCCAGCAGCTTAGCGCCCCTCACAGGGTTGCGTGGCTACACCTTC. Its protein product is CASSLAPLTGLRGYTF.

The chain recombines TRBV28 with TRBJ2-2; D unresolved. Per the germline V gene, CDR1 is MDHEN and CDR2 is SYDVKM. This CDR3 is built from 12 residues. Trimming pared 5 bases from V and 4 bases from J, leaving 5 bases between. The CDR3 sequence is CASSPGTGELFF. The DNA for the CDR3 is TGTGCCAGCAGTCCCGGCACCGGGGAGCTGTTTTTT.

This clone was detected only a few times. This chain joins TRBV19 and TRBJ1-3, with 12 positions matching TRBD1. V lost 10 bases, J lost 0 bases, and 4 bases stayed unmatched. The germline gives CDR1 LNHDA, CDR2 SQIVND (reference sequence). The CDR3 is made up of 15 amino acids. CDR3 DNA: TGTGCCACCGGGGACAGGGGGCTCTCTGGAAACACCATATATTTT. It yields the protein CATGDRGLSGNTIYF.

The V gene is TRBV29-1, the J gene TRBJ2-7, with 10 bases matching TRBD2. Germline lookup yields CDR1 SQVTM and CDR2 ANQGSEA. V gave up 4 bases and J gave up 8 bases; unmatched junction bases: 26. CDR3 size: 19 residues. CDR3 nucleotides: TGCAGCGTTGGAGATGTGGGGCTAGCGGGAGACGGGACTATTTCTAAGCAGTACTTC. Residues: CSVGDVGLAGDGTISKQYF.

V usage is TRBV10-1 and J usage is TRBJ1-5, with a tentative D call TRBD1 (6 bases). Germline CDR1 reads WNHNN; CDR2 reads SYGVQD (reference sequence). Trimming pared 6 bases from V and 4 bases from J, leaving 19 bases between. The CDR3 loop spans 16 amino acids. In nucleotides, the CDR3 is TGCGCCAGCAGACCCCTCGGGGGGGCCGAGAATCAGCCCCAGCATTTT. It specifies CASRPLGGAENQPQHF.